The present TCR beta chain was sequenced within a study of blood T cell repertoires in COVID-19. For the study at large: The United States, Italy and Spain provided the acute and convalescent COVID-19 samples.

The table came from immunoSEQ multiplex PCR; TCRdb's copy has only in-frame clones and leaves some out. Among around 190,000 clones listed, roughly 80% were seen once. The sample taken for sequencing was peripheral blood. The TCR originated in a woman between 45 and 65 years old with acute or convalescent COVID-19.

The CDR3 sequence: CASSGGTSGRGNEQFF. CDR3 in DNA: TGTGCCAGCAGCGGAGGGACTAGCGGGAGGGGCAATGAGCAGTTCTTC. The genes are TRBV11-3 and TRBJ2-1; TRBD2 matches at 16 bases. This CDR3 region has 16 residues. J gave up 6 bases and V 5 bases, and 4 bases lay outside the gene matches. Germline CDR1 reads SGHNT; CDR2 reads YENEEA.